Below, 9 T cell receptor beta chains from the same sample are listed, as sequenced in a study of cytomegalovirus exposure and HLA in healthy donors. Both 60 Vbeta primers and 13 Jbeta primers went into the PCR. Sequencing used immunoSEQ multiplex PCR; TCRdb keeps in-frame clones, though not all of them. The data contain around 200,000 clones, approximately 81% of them singletons. The sequenced material came from PBMCs. The receptors shown here come from a woman in her fifties or sixties in good health and CMV-seronegative.

In this sample, this clone turned up once. The chain employs TRBV6-6 and TRBJ1-4; D not resolved. The ends were cut back, 2 bases at V and 5 bases at J, with 6 bases in the middle. Per germline, CDR1 MNHNY and CDR2 SVGAGI (reference sequence). This CDR3 contains 13 residues. CDR3 DNA sequence: TGTGCCAGCAGTTACGGAGCGAATGAAAAACTGTTTTTT. It is translated as CASSYGANEKLFF.

The chain recombines TRBV18 with TRBJ1-6, with D maybe TRBD1 (5 bases). The CDR3 has 17 amino acids. Germline V gene data show CDR1 as KGHSH and CDR2 as LQKENI. V gave up 1 base and J gave up 7 bases, with 17 bases separating them. The CDR3: CASSPLQTRGENSPLHF. The DNA for the CDR3 is TGTGCCAGCTCACCACTACAAACCCGGGGGGAAAATTCACCCCTCCACTTT.

The CDR3 loop reads CASSVDRVGYTF. CDR3 nucleotides: TGTGCCAGTAGTGTCGACAGGGTTGGCTACACCTTC. The chain combines TRBV19 with TRBJ1-2; 7 bases are shared with TRBD1. CDR1 LNHDA and CDR2 SQIVND come from the germline V gene (reference sequence). V lost 5 bases, J lost 7 bases, and 4 bases stayed unmatched. The CDR3 loop spans 12 amino acids.

This chain connects TRBV7-2 to TRBJ1-1; no definite D call. Germline V gene sequence: CDR1 SGHTA, CDR2 FQGNSA. The V end was cut by 4 bases, the J end by 0 bases, with 9 bases between. The CDR3 spans 14 residues. The CDR3: CASSSHTLNTEAFF. CDR3 bases: TGTGCCAGCAGCTCCCACACACTGAACACTGAAGCTTTCTTT.

The J gene is TRBJ2-7, the V gene TRBV5-6; weak D call: TRBD1 (6 bases). V shed 4 bases and J shed 6 bases, with 23 bases lying between them. Germline-derived CDR1 and CDR2 are SGHDT and YYEEEE. The CDR3 runs 16 residues. The CDR3, as DNA: TGTGCCAGCAGCAAATACGGTGCCCAGGGGAGTGTCGAGCAGTACTTC. Translation gives CASSKYGAQGSVEQYF.

As DNA, the CDR3 is TGTGCCAGCAGCTCCATATCTGGCCAGGGGAACTATGGCTACACCTTC. As protein: CASSSISGQGNYGYTF. The rearrangement links TRBV5-6 to TRBJ1-2, with a tentative D call TRBD1 (6 bases). Trimming removed 3 bases at V and 2 bases at J, with 17 bases between. The CDR3 totals 16 residues. Germline V gene data show CDR1 as SGHDT and CDR2 as YYEEEE.

In this sample, this clone turned up a few times. The chain recombines TRBV14 with TRBJ2-6; D is unresolved. Germline CDR1 SGHDN, CDR2 FVKESK. Trimming shortened V by 4 bases and J by 1 base, and 8 bases separated the two germline ends. The CDR3 extends over 15 amino acids. The CDR3 protein is CASSPQKSGANVLTF. The CDR3 DNA is TGTGCCAGCAGCCCGCAGAAATCTGGGGCCAACGTCCTGACTTTC. The full variable domain, completed using reference TRBV14 and TRBJ2-6, is EAGVTQFPSHSVIEKGQTVTLRCDPISGHDNLYWYRRVMGKEIKFLLHFVKESKQDESGMPNNRFLAERTGGTYSTLKVQPAELEDSGVYFCASSPQKSGANVLTFGAGSRLTVL.

V is TRBV19 and J is TRBJ2-7, with TRBD2 matching 8 bases. Germline CDR1 is LNHDA and CDR2 is SQIVND (reference sequence). This CDR3 contains 15 residues. With 6 bases clipped from V and 2 bases from J, the junction kept 9 bases outside the gene matches. The DNA of the CDR3 is TGTGCCAGTAGCAGGGGACTAGTTAGCCCCTACGAGCAGTACTTC. Its protein is CASSRGLVSPYEQYF.

The chain joins TRBV28 to TRBJ1-1, with D perhaps matching TRBD1 (6 bases). V was shortened by 7 bases and J by 3 bases, with 18 bases between the two germline ends. There are 15 residues in the CDR3. The germline gives CDR1 MDHEN, CDR2 SYDVKM. As DNA, the CDR3 is TGTGCCAGCACCCCCCAGGGGTTGACGGACACTGAAGCTTTCTTT. This codes for CASTPQGLTDTEAFF.